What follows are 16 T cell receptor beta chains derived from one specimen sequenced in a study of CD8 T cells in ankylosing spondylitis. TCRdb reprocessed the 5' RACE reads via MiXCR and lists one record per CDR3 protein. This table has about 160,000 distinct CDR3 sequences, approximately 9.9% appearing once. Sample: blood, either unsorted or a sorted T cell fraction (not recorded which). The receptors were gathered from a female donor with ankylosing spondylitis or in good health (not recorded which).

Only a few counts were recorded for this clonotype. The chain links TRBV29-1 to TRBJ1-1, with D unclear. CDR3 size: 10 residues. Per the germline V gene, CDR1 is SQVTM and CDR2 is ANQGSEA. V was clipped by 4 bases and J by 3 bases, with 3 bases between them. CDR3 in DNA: TGCAGCGTTGCGGACACTGAAGCTTTCTTT. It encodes CSVADTEAFF.

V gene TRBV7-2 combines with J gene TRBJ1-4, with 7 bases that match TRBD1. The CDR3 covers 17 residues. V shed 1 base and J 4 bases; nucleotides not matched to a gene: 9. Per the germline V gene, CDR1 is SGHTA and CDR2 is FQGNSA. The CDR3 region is CASSLGLHRGRNEKLFF. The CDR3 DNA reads TGTGCCAGCAGCTTAGGCCTACACAGGGGCCGTAATGAAAAACTGTTTTTT.

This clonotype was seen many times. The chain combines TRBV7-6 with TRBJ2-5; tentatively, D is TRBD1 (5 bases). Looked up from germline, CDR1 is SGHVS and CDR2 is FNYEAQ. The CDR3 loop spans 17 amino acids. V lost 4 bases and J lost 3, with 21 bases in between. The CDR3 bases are TGTGCCAGCAGCTCAACCGTTGGGTTCAGGGTAAAAGAGACCCAGTACTTC. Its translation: CASSSTVGFRVKETQYF.

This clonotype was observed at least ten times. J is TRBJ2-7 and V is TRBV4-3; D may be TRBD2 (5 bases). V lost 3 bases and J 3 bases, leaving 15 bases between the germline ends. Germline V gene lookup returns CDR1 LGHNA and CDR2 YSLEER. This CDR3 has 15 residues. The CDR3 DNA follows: TGCGCCAGCAGCCAGACAACTAGTAAAGTCTACGAGCAGTACTTC. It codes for CASSQTTSKVYEQYF.

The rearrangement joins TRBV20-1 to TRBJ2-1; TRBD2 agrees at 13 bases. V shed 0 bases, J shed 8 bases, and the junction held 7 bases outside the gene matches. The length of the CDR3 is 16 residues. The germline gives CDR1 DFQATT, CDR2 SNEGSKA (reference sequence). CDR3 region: CSARDRLAGGRDEQFF. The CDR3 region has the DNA TGCAGTGCTAGAGACAGACTAGCGGGAGGTAGGGATGAGCAGTTCTTC.

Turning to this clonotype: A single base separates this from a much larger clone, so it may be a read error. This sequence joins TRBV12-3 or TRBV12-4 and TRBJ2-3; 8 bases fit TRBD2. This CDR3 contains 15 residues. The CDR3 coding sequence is TGTTCCAGCAGCCCCAGCGGGAGAGGAACAGATACGCAGTATTTT. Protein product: CSSSPSGRGTDTQYF.

The CDR3 loop reads CSARIKGEYGYTF. The CDR3 nucleotides are TGCAGTGCTAGAATCAAGGGAGAATATGGCTACACCTTC. The genes are TRBV20-1 and TRBJ1-2; no reliable D call. The V gene's germline CDR1 is DFQATT and CDR2 SNEGSKA (reference sequence). There are 13 residues in the CDR3. Trimming took off 2 bases at V and 5 bases at J, with 12 bases between the two ends.

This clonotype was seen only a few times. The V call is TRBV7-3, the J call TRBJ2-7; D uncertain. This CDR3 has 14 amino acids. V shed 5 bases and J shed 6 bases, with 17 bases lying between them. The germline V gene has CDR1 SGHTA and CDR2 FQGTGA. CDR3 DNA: TGTGCCAGCAGCCCAAGAAGGGCGAACTTCGAGCAGTACTTC. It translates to CASSPRRANFEQYF.

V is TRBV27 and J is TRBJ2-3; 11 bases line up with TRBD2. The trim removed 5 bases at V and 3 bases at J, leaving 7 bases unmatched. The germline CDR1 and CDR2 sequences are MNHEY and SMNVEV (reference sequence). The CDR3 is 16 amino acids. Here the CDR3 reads CASSVTSGTVTDTQYF. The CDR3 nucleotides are TGTGCCAGCAGTGTGACTAGCGGGACGGTGACAGATACGCAGTATTTT.

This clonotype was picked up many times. CDR3 nucleotide sequence: TGTGCCAGCAGCTTAGAGCCCAGAGGGAACACTGAAGCTTTCTTT. The encoded protein is CASSLEPRGNTEAFF. The rearrangement joins TRBV7-9 to TRBJ1-1, with D unresolved. Deletions cut 1 base from V and 1 base from J, with 10 bases between. The CDR3 has 15 amino acids. Germline assignment: CDR1 SEHNR and CDR2 FQNEAQ (reference sequence).

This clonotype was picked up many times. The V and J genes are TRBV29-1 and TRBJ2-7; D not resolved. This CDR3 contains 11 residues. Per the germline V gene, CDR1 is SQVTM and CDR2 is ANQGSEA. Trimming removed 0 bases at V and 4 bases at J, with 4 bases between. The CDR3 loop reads CSVEDSYEQYF. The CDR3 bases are TGCAGCGTTGAAGATAGTTACGAGCAGTACTTC.

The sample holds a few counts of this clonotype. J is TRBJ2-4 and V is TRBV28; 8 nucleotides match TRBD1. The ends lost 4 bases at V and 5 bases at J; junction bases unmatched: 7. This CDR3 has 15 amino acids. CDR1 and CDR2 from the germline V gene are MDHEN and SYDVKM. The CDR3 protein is CASSSTGGPENIQYF. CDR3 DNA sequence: TGTGCCAGCAGTTCCACAGGGGGACCTGAAAACATTCAGTACTTC. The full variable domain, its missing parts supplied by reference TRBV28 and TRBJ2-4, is DVKVTQSSRYLVKRTGEKVFLECVQDMDHENMFWYRQDPGLGLRLIYFSYDVKMKEKGDIPEGYSVSREKKERFSLILESASTNQTSMYLCASSSTGGPENIQYFGAGTRLSVL.

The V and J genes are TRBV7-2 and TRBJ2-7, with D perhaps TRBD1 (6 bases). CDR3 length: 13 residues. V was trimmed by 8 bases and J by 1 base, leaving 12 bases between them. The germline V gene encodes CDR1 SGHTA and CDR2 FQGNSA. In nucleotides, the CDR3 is TGTGCCAGCTCCACAGGGATGTCCTACGAGCAGTACTTC. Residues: CASSTGMSYEQYF.

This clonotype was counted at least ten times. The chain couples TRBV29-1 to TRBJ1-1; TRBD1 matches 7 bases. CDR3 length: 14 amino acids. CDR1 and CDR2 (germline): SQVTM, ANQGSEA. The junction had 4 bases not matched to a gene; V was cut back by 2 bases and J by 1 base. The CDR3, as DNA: TGCAGCGTTGAAAAGGCAGGGGGGAACACTGAAGCTTTCTTT. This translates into CSVEKAGGNTEAFF.

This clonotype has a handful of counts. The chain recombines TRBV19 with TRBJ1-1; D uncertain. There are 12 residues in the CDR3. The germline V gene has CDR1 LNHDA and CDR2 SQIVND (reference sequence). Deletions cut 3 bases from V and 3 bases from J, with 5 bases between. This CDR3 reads CASSMGYTEAFF. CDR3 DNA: TGTGCCAGTAGTATGGGCTACACTGAAGCTTTCTTT.

The chain's CDR3 is CASSLTDLPGFYEQYF. The CDR3 DNA sequence: TGTGCCAGCAGCTTGACGGACCTACCGGGGTTCTACGAGCAGTACTTC. This chain uses TRBV7-2 with TRBJ2-7; a possible D gene is TRBD2 (5 bases). This CDR3 has 16 amino acids. With 3 bases removed from V and 3 bases from J, the gap between germline ends came to 18 bases. The germline CDR1 and CDR2 sequences are SGHTA and FQGNSA.